One sample yielded the 5 T cell receptor beta chains listed below, sequenced in a study of PD-1 and CTLA-4 blockade in melanoma. The protocol was immunoSEQ multiplex PCR, while the TCRdb copy is restricted to in-frame clones and leaves out a portion. The table lists 30,000 to 35,000 clones, approximately 89% of them singletons. Here the sequenced sample was CD8+ T cells from peripheral blood, taken from a patient given anti-PD-1 treatment. The receptors derive from a human donor with melanoma.

The chain joins TRBV9 to TRBJ2-2; 9 positions match TRBD2. The CDR3 runs to 19 residues. Per the germline V gene, CDR1 is SGDLS and CDR2 is YYNGEE. Losses at the gene ends were 0 bases for V and 3 bases for J; bases not matched to a gene: 12. The CDR3 protein is CASSVGKASGKVDTGELFF. The CDR3 coding sequence is TGTGCCAGCAGCGTAGGGAAGGCTAGCGGGAAGGTGGACACCGGGGAGCTGTTTTTT.

The chain has TRBV30 and TRBJ1-1; 7 nucleotides align to TRBD1. CDR3 length: 12 amino acids. Germline CDR1 GTSNPN, CDR2 SVGIG (reference sequence). V lost 5 bases, J lost 4 bases, and 4 bases stayed unmatched. In nucleotides, the CDR3 is TGTGCCTGGGGACAGGTAGGCACTGAAGCTTTCTTT. Encoded protein: CAWGQVGTEAFF.

The chain recombines TRBV4-1 with TRBJ2-5; D unclear. Germline CDR1 MGHRA, CDR2 YSYEKL. This CDR3 region has 15 residues. V was shortened by 1 base and J by 2 bases, with 11 bases between the two germline ends. The CDR3 region is CASSQGVSSQETQYF. CDR3 DNA: TGCGCCAGCAGCCAAGGCGTCTCCAGTCAAGAGACCCAGTACTTC.

CDR3 DNA: TGCGCCAGCAGCCAAGATCCCGCCTGGGGAGATACGCAGTATTTT. This codes for CASSQDPAWGDTQYF. V usage is TRBV4-1 and J usage is TRBJ2-3; D ambiguous. Trimming removed 0 bases at V and 5 bases at J, with 12 bases between. Germline CDR1 and CDR2: MGHRA and YSYEKL. The CDR3 sequence is 15 residues long.

The rearrangement joins TRBV5-1 to TRBJ2-7; 7 bases map to TRBD1. The trim removed 4 bases at V and 2 bases at J, leaving 9 bases unmatched. The CDR3 is made up of 15 amino acids. Per germline, CDR1 SGHRS and CDR2 YFSETQ. The CDR3 nucleotides are TGCGCCAGCAGCACGGGACAGTCCCTCACCTACGAGCAGTACTTC. This sequence encodes CASSTGQSLTYEQYF.